This T cell receptor beta chain was sequenced in a study of response to subunit inactivated influenza vaccine. Whole-study results and caveats: Authors suggested seasonal influenza vaccinations each recruit few new T cells.

TCRdb ran MiXCR on the RT-PCR reads and lists one entry per CDR3 protein. This sample has a few hundred thousand distinct CDR3 sequences, with around 15% found just once. Germline CDR1 and CDR2: LGHNA and YSLEER. CDR3 length equals 13 residues. With 0 bases removed from V and 2 bases from J, the gap between germline ends came to 3 bases. With regard to this clonotype: Its matching antigen is unknown.

This clonotype was sampled from a man between 45 and 60 years old who received an inactivated influenza vaccine. The chain couples TRBV4-3 to TRBJ2-3; the D is unclear. Sequencing used PBMCs from blood, obtained about 13 days after vaccination. CDR3 residues: CASSQEPTDTQYF. The CDR3 DNA follows: TGCGCCAGCAGCCAAGAACCCACAGATACGCAGTATTTT.